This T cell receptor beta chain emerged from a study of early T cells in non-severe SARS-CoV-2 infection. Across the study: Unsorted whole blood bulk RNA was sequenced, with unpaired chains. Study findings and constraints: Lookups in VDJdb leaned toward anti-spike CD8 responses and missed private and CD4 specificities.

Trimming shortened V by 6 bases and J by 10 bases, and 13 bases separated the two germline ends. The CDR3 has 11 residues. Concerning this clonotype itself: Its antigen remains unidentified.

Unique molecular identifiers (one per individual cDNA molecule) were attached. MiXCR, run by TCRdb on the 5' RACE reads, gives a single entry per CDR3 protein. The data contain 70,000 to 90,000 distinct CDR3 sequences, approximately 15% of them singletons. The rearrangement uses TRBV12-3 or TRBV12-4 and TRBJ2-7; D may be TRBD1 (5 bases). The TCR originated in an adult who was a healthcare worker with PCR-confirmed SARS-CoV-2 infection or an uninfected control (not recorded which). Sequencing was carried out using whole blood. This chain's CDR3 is CASSPDSRQYF. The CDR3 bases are TGTGCCAGCAGCCCCGACAGCAGACAGTACTTC.